A single sample is the source of the 13 T cell receptor beta chains below, sequenced in a study of blood T cell repertoires in COVID-19. Data came from immunoSEQ multiplex PCR; TCRdb stores just in-frame clones and leaves some out. The sample contains roughly 250,000 clones, approximately 85% of which appear only once. Specimen: PBMCs or T cells enriched from blood (not recorded which). Receptors were obtained from a woman in her 30s who had recovered from COVID-19.

The chain uses TRBV7-9 and TRBJ2-7, with no clear D. The CDR3 loop spans 14 amino acids. V dropped 1 base and J dropped 4 bases, with 11 bases sitting between them. Germline CDR1 SEHNR, CDR2 FQNEAQ (reference sequence). The CDR3 protein is CASSLGVGLYEQYF. Here the CDR3 DNA reads TGTGCCAGCAGCTTAGGAGTCGGTCTTTACGAGCAGTACTTC.

V usage is TRBV19 and J usage is TRBJ1-4; D not certain. There are 15 residues in the CDR3. Germline CDR1 and CDR2: LNHDA and SQIVND (reference sequence). The ends were cut back, 11 bases at V and 1 base at J, with 17 bases in the middle. CDR3 DNA: TGTGCCTCCCAACGAGGATGGCAAACTAATGAAAAACTGTTTTTT. Translated: CASQRGWQTNEKLFF. The whole variable domain, remainder taken from reference TRBV19 and TRBJ1-4, is DGGITQSPKYLFRKEGQNVTLSCEQNLNHDAMYWYRQDPGQGLRLIYYSQIVNDFQKGDIAEGYSVSREKKESFPLTVTSAQKNPTAFYLCASQRGWQTNEKLFFGSGTQLSVL.

V usage is TRBV15 and J usage is TRBJ2-7, with a tentative D call TRBD2 (6 bases). Trimming cost V 1 base and J 6 bases, with 7 bases left between them. CDR3 size: 12 residues. Per the germline V gene, CDR1 is LNHNV and CDR2 is YYDKDF (reference sequence). The CDR3 spells CATSRVGGEQYF. For the CDR3, the DNA is TGTGCCACCAGCAGAGTCGGGGGCGAGCAGTACTTC.

V is TRBV10-1 and J is TRBJ2-7, with D tentatively TRBD1 (6 bases). Germline lookup yields CDR1 WNHNN and CDR2 SYGVQD (reference sequence). The CDR3 consists of 15 residues. Trimming removed 0 bases at V and 2 bases at J, with 11 bases between. The CDR3 DNA follows: TGCGCCAGCAGTGAGTCCCGACAGGCAACCTACGAGCAGTACTTC. The encoded protein is CASSESRQATYEQYF.

The J gene is TRBJ1-5, the V gene TRBV6-1; D ambiguous. V was shortened by 1 base and J by 2 bases, with 12 bases between the two germline ends. In germline, CDR1 is MNHNS, CDR2 SASEGT. This CDR3 region has 16 residues. Here the CDR3 reads CASSEGRIAGNQPQHF. The CDR3 DNA reads as TGTGCCAGCAGTGAAGGACGAATAGCGGGCAATCAGCCCCAGCATTTT.

The chain is built from TRBV5-1 and TRBJ2-2; 7 nucleotides agree with TRBD2. CDR3 length equals 15 residues. Germline V gives CDR1 SGHRS, CDR2 YFSETQ. V lost 2 bases, J lost 7 bases, and 8 bases stayed unmatched. CDR3 in amino acids: CASSLGGGENGELFF. CDR3 coding DNA: TGCGCCAGCAGCTTAGGCGGGGGAGAAAACGGGGAGCTGTTTTTT. Supplemented by reference TRBV5-1 and TRBJ2-2, the full variable domain reads KAGVTQTPRYLIKTRGQQVTLSCSPISGHRSVSWYQQTPGQGLQFLFEYFSETQRNKGNFPGRFSGRQFSNSRSEMNVSTLELGDSALYLCASSLGGGENGELFFGEGSRLTVL.

The chain combines TRBV30 with TRBJ1-3; 7 nucleotides match TRBD1. The CDR3 extends over 14 amino acids. Germline assignment: CDR1 GTSNPN and CDR2 SVGIG (reference sequence). Germline trimming cut 0 bases from V and 7 bases from J; bases unmatched to any gene: 6. The CDR3: CAWSVGGGSNTIYF. CDR3 nucleotides: TGTGCCTGGAGTGTAGGAGGGGGCTCTAACACCATATATTTT.

There are a few counts of this clone. The V and J genes are TRBV30 and TRBJ1-2; D is unclear. The length of the CDR3 is 11 residues. Germline lookup yields CDR1 GTSNPN and CDR2 SVGIG (reference sequence). CDR3 nucleotide sequence: TGTGCGTCAGAACGAGGCGGTGGCTACACCTTC. Amino acids: CASERGGGYTF.

The chain has TRBV5-1 and TRBJ1-2; possibly TRBD1 for D (5 bases). Germline assignment: CDR1 SGHRS and CDR2 YFSETQ. This CDR3 is 16 amino acids long. Between the trimmed V and J ends, which lost 4 bases and 5 bases, there was a span of 21 bases. CDR3 DNA sequence: TGCGCCAGCAGCCCCCGGGGGAGCGAGGGAGAATATGGCTACACCTTC. This sequence encodes CASSPRGSEGEYGYTF.

V usage is TRBV5-6 and J usage is TRBJ1-4, with D unclear. Germline lookup yields CDR1 SGHDT and CDR2 YYEEEE. The CDR3 spans 13 residues. V was shortened by 2 bases and J by 5 bases, with 7 bases between the two germline ends. The CDR3 coding sequence is TGTGCCAGCAGCTTAAAAGCAAATGAAAAACTGTTTTTT. Translated: CASSLKANEKLFF.

The rearrangement links TRBV21-1 to TRBJ1-4; TRBD1 is taken as the D call from the table, unchecked against the DNA. TRBV21-1 is reported as a pseudogene. This CDR3 comprises 16 residues. This CDR3 is CASSRTTGSLNEKLFF. CDR3 coding DNA: TGTGCCAGCAGCCGGACAACAGGTTCCCTTAATGAAAAACTGTTTTTT.

This clone came up once. This chain links TRBV24-1 with TRBJ2-1, with 8 bases identical to TRBD2. This CDR3 comprises 13 residues. Germline CDR1 is KGHDR and CDR2 is SFDVKD. J was trimmed by 8 bases and V by 9 bases; bases with no gene match: 8. The CDR3 bases are TGTGCCACCTCGTTGACTAGCGTCCATGAGCAGTTCTTC. Its translation is CATSLTSVHEQFF.

The chain couples TRBV7-8 to TRBJ2-3, with 9 nucleotides matching TRBD2. The CDR3 runs 20 residues. Germline V gives CDR1 SGHVS, CDR2 FQNEAQ. The ends lost 5 bases at V and 5 bases at J; junction bases unmatched: 23. The CDR3, as DNA: TGTGCCAGCAGCCTCGACTCCGAAGACTTAGCGGGGGCCATCCGAGATACGCAGTATTTT. Translation gives CASSLDSEDLAGAIRDTQYF.